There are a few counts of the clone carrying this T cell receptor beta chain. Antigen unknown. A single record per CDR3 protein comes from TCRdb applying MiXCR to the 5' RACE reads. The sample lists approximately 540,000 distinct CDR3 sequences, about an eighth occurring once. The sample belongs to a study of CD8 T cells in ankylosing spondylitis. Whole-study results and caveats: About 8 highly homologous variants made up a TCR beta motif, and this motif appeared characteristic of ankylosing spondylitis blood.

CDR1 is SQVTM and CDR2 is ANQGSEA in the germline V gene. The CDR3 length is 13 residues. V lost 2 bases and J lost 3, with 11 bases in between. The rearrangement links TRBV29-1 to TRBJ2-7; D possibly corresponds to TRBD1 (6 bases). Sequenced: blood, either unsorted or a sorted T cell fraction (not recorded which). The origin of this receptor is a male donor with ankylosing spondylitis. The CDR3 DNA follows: TGCAGCGTTGAACTGGACAGTGACTACGAGCAGTACTTC. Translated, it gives CSVELDSDYEQYF.